Listed below are T cell receptor beta chains from one sample, sequenced in a study of blood T cell repertoires in COVID-19. The data were produced by immunoSEQ multiplex PCR, yet TCRdb's version contains in-frame clones alone and is incomplete. The sample includes 200,000 to 250,000 clones, approximately 83% of them seen just once. The sequencing sample was made of peripheral blood. These receptors were collected from a man younger than 40 who had recovered from COVID-19. CDR3s include the opening cysteine and the closing phenylalanine or tryptophan. D genes are given only for firm matches. Part of the rows lack a size; the others show once, few, many or a class for expanded clones.

TGTGCCAGCAGTTACAGGGGGCCCCATAATACGCAGTATTTT	CASSYRGPHNTQYF	TRBD1	few	TRBV6-5	TRBJ2-3
TGTGCCAGCAGCTTAGATAGTATAACAGCAACTAATGAAAAACTGTTTTTT	CASSLDSITATNEKLFF	NA	NA	TRBV7-2	TRBJ1-4
TGCGCCAGCAGCACCGGACAGGGGTCGGACTATGGCTACACCTTC	CASSTGQGSDYGYTF	TRBD1	once	TRBV5-1	TRBJ1-2
TGTGCCAGCAGCTTACTAGGCAGCTCCTACAATGAGCAGTTCTTC	CASSLLGSSYNEQFF	NA	NA	TRBV7-9	TRBJ2-1
TGTGCCAGCAACCTAGGACAGGGTTGGGTTGGGACCCAGTACTTC	CASNLGQGWVGTQYF	TRBD1	NA	TRBV2	TRBJ2-5
TGTGCCAGCAGCCCCCGGGACACCCAGCGGCCCCAGCATTTT	CASSPRDTQRPQHF	NA	few	TRBV7-8	TRBJ1-5
TGTGCCAGCAGCTTATGGCAGGGGGCCTATGGCTACACCTTC	CASSLWQGAYGYTF	TRBD1	few	TRBV7-2	TRBJ1-2
TGTGCCAGCTCACTCACAGCAGGCCTCTCCTACAATGAGCAGTTCTTC	CASSLTAGLSYNEQFF	NA	NA	TRBV18	TRBJ2-1
TGTGCCAGCAGCCAAGGGAGCGAGCAGTACTTC	CASSQGSEQYF	NA	NA	TRBV4-2	TRBJ2-7
TGTGCCAGCAGTTTCGAGGGGGCGGGCTATGGCTACACCTTC	CASSFEGAGYGYTF	TRBD1	NA	TRBV28	TRBJ1-2
TGTGCCAGCAGCCCGTATGGGCGGGGGGGCCTTGAGACCCAGTACTTC	CASSPYGRGGLETQYF	TRBD2	NA	TRBV5-4	TRBJ2-5
TGTGCCAGCAGCAAAATGGGGACAGGCGGGGAGACCCAGTACTTC	CASSKMGTGGETQYF	NA	NA	TRBV21-1	TRBJ2-5
TGTGCCAGTAGTATGTTGGGCGACGAGCAGTACTTC	CASSMLGDEQYF	NA	once	TRBV19	TRBJ2-7
TGTGCCAGCAGTTACGGGGCCCGGGACACCCAGCATTTT	CASSYGARDTQHF	NA	NA	TRBV6-6	TRBJ1-5
TGTGCCAGCAGCTTAAGTGGACTCAGCACAGATACGCAGTATTTT	CASSLSGLSTDTQYF	NA	NA	TRBV7-3	TRBJ2-3
TGTGCCAGTAGTCCCGGGACAGCCACAGATACGCAGTATTTT	CASSPGTATDTQYF	TRBD1	once	TRBV19	TRBJ2-3
TGTGCCAGCAGCTTGGAGGTAGAGTCTGGGGCCAACGTCCTGACTTTC	CASSLEVESGANVLTF	NA	NA	TRBV7-9	TRBJ2-6
TGTGCCAGTAGCCCGAGCGGACGCTCCTACAATGAGCAGTTCTTC	CASSPSGRSYNEQFF	NA	NA	TRBV19	TRBJ2-1
TGTGCCAGCAGCCAAGGATGGTCAGGGCTAGAGACCCAGTACTTC	CASSQGWSGLETQYF	NA	NA	TRBV14	TRBJ2-5
TGCGCCAGCAGTCTCGGACAGACAACTAATGAAAAACTGTTTTTT	CASSLGQTTNEKLFF	NA	NA	TRBV5-1	TRBJ1-4
TGTGCCAGCAGCTATTCAACAGGGGGAAACACCATATATTTT	CASSYSTGGNTIYF	NA	few	TRBV3-1/TRBV3-2	TRBJ1-3
TGTGCCAGCAGCAACGGGGATCAGCCCCAGCATTTT	CASSNGDQPQHF	NA	NA	TRBV7-9	TRBJ1-5
TGTGCCAGCAGCCCGCTGGGCGGGGGGTCCAATGAGCAGTTCTTC	CASSPLGGGSNEQFF	TRBD2	few	TRBV6-4	TRBJ2-1
TGTGCCAGCACCTTGGGGGGCTATGGCTACACCTTC	CASTLGGYGYTF	NA	NA	TRBV6-5	TRBJ1-2
TGTGCCAGCAGTTACGGGACTAGTCGAGATACGCAGTATTTT	CASSYGTSRDTQYF	TRBD2	few	TRBV6-2/TRBV6-3	TRBJ2-3
TGTGCCAGCACCGCCGGGACAGGGGACTATGGCTACACCTTC	CASTAGTGDYGYTF	TRBD1	few	TRBV3-1/TRBV3-2	TRBJ1-2
TGTGCCAGCAGCACCTCGCCAGGCAATGAGCAGTTCTTC	CASSTSPGNEQFF	NA	NA	TRBV11-2	TRBJ2-1
TGTGCCAGCAGTTACTCGACGGGTTTATCATCAGATACGCAGTATTTT	CASSYSTGLSSDTQYF	NA	NA	TRBV6-5	TRBJ2-3
TGTGCCAGCTCACCAGACAGGGCCTCCTACAATGAGCAGTTCTTC	CASSPDRASYNEQFF	TRBD1	once	TRBV18	TRBJ2-1
TGTGCCAGCTCCCCTACGCAGGGTACGAAATGGGAACCGACTGAAGCTTTCTTT	CASSPTQGTKWEPTEAFF	NA	NA	TRBV18	TRBJ1-1
TGCGCCAGCAGTGTAACCGGCGGGGGCAATCAGCCCCAGCATTTT	CASSVTGGGNQPQHF	NA	once	TRBV10-2	TRBJ1-5
TGTGCCAGCTCATCTATAGACAGCTCAGATACGCAGTATTTT	CASSSIDSSDTQYF	NA	NA	TRBV18	TRBJ2-3
TGTGCCGACCGGACAGGGGTCGATGAGCAGTTCTTC	CADRTGVDEQFF	TRBD1	NA	TRBV2	TRBJ2-1